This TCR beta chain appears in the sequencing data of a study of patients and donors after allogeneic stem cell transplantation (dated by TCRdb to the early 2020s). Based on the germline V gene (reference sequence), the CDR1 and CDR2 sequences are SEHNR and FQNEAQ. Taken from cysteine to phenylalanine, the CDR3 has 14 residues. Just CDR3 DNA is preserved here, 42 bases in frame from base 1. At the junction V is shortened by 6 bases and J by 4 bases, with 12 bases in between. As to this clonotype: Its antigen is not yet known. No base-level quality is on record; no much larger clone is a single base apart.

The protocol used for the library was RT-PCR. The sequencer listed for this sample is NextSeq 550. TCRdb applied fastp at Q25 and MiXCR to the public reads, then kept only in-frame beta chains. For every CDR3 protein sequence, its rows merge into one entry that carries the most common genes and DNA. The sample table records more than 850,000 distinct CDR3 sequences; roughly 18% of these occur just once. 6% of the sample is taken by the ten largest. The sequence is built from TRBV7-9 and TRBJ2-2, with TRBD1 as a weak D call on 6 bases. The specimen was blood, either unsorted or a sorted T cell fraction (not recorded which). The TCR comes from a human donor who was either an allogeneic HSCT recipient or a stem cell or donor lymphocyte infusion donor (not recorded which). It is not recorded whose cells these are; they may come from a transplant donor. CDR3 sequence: CASRPDRSTGELFF. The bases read TGTGCCAGCAGGCCCGACAGGAGCACCGGGGAGCTGTTTTTT.